The text below deals with one TCR beta chain. Its antigen remains unidentified. Qualities for individual bases were not recorded, and no much larger clone is one base off. The entry originates in a study of T cell changes during pregnancy in multiple sclerosis (dated by TCRdb to the late 2010s). Background for the entire study: In women with multiple sclerosis, the researchers looked at how the T cell repertoire shifted as pregnancy progressed.

The CDR3 holds 16 amino acids from the cysteine to the phenylalanine. Only the CDR3 DNA is retained, 48 bases long and in frame from the first base. Trimming removed 6 bases from V and 0 bases from J; the gene matches leave 7 bases unexplained. The germline V gene gives CDR1 as KGHSH and CDR2 as LQKENI. The library was obtained by the immunoSEQ multiplex PCR assay. Sourced from immuneACCESS, this table was stored by TCRdb with only in-frame sequences that have V and J called. A share of the clones is absent; for the studies checked, an unresolved V gene accounts for under half, and the remainder has no known explanation. Present in this sample are approximately 130,000 clones, under 95% of which were seen just once. The ten largest make up 6.2% of the sample.

The receptor comes from a female donor with multiple sclerosis, enrolled in a pregnancy study. The receptor chain draws on TRBV18 and TRBJ2-5; 10 bases in the junction line up with TRBD2. The sample was peripheral blood, taken before pregnancy. The CDR3 loop reads CASSPAGGLYQETQYF. The DNA sequence is as follows: TGTGCCAGCTCCCCAGCGGGGGGGCTTTACCAAGAGACCCAGTACTTC.